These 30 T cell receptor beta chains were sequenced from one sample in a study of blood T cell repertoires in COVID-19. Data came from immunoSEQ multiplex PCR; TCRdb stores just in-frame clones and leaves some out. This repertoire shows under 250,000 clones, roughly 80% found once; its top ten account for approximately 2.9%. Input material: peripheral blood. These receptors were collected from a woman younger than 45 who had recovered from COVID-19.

CDR3: CASSQSLAGQGKYF. Written as DNA, the CDR3 is TGCGCCAGCAGCCAAAGCCTGGCGGGACAGGGAAAGTATTTT. The genes are TRBV4-1 and TRBJ2-3; TRBD1 agrees at 9 bases. From germline, CDR1 is MGHRA and CDR2 YSYEKL. V lost 2 bases, J lost 13 bases, and 10 bases stayed unmatched. The CDR3 runs 14 residues.

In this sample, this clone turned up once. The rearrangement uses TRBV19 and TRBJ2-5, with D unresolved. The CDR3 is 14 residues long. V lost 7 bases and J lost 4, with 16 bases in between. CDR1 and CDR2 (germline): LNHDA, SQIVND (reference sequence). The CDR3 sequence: CASKATYLGETQYF. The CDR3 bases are TGTGCCAGTAAGGCGACTTACTTGGGAGAGACCCAGTACTTC.

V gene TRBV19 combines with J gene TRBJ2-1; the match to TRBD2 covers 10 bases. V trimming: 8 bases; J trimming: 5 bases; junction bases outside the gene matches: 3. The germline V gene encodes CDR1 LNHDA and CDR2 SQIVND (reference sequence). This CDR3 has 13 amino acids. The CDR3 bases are TGTGCCAGTTCAGGACTAGCGGACAATGAGCAGTTCTTC. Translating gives CASSGLADNEQFF.

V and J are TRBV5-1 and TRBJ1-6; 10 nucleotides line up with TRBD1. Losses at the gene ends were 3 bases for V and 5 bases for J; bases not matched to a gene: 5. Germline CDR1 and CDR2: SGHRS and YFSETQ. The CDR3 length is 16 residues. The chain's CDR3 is CASSSRTGGNNSPLHF. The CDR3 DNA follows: TGCGCCAGCAGCTCCCGGACAGGGGGGAATAATTCACCCCTCCACTTT. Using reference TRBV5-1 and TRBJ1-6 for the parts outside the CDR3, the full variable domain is KAGVTQTPRYLIKTRGQQVTLSCSPISGHRSVSWYQQTPGQGLQFLFEYFSETQRNKGNFPGRFSGRQFSNSRSEMNVSTLELGDSALYLCASSSRTGGNNSPLHFGNGTRLTVT.

As DNA, the CDR3 is TGTGCCAGCAGCTCAGAGAGATACAGGGGCCCTCGCCTCCTAATGAACACTGAAGCTTTCTTT. Amino acids: CASSSERYRGPRLLMNTEAFF. The chain carries TRBV11-3 and TRBJ1-1; TRBD1 agrees at 7 bases. With V trimmed by 4 bases and J by 0 bases, 23 bases remained unmatched. CDR3 size: 21 residues. Germline CDR1 SGHNT, CDR2 YENEEA.

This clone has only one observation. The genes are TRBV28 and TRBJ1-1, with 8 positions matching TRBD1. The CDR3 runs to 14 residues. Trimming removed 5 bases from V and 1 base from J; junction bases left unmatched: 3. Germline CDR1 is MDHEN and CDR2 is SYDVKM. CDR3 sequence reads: CASSRQGRNTEAFF. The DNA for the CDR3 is TGTGCCAGCAGTCGACAGGGGAGGAACACTGAAGCTTTCTTT.

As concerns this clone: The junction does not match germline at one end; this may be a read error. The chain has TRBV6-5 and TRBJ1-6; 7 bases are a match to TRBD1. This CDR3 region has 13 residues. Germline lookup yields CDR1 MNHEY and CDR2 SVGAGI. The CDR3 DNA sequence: TGTGCCAGCACTTACAGGGGTAATTCACCCCTCCACTTT. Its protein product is CASTYRGNSPLHF.

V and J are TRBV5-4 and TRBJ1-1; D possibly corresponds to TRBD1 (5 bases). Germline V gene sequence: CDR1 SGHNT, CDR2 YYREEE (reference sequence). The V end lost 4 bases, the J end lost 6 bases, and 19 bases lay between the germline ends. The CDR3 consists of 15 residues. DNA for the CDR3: TGTGCCAGCAGCCCTAAATGGGCAGGGTCTCCTGAAGCTTTCTTT. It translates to CASSPKWAGSPEAFF.

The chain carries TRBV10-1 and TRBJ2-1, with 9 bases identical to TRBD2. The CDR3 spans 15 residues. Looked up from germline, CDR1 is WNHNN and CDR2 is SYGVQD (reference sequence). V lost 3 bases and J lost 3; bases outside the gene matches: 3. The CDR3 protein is CASSEDSGSYNEQFF. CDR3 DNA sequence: TGCGCCAGCAGTGAAGATAGCGGGAGCTACAATGAGCAGTTCTTC.

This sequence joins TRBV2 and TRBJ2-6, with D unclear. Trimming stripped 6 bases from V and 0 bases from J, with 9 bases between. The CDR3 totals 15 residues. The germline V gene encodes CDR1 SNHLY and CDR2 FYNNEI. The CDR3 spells CASSPVSSGANVLTF. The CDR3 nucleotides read TGTGCCAGCAGCCCAGTGTCCTCTGGGGCCAACGTCCTGACTTTC.

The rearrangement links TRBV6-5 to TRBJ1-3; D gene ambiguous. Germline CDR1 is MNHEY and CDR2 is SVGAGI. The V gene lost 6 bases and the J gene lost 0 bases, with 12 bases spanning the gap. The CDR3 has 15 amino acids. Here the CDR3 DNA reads TGTGCCAGCAGCGACGCAACAGTCTCTGGAAACACCATATATTTT. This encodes CASSDATVSGNTIYF.

The CDR3 loop is CASYDLAGGKVRNEQFF. The CDR3 region has the DNA TGTGCCAGCTACGATCTAGCGGGAGGGAAGGTGAGGAATGAGCAGTTCTTC. The V gene is TRBV2, the J gene TRBJ2-1, with 12 bases fitting TRBD2. There are 17 residues in the CDR3. Germline trimming cut 8 bases from V and 7 bases from J; bases unmatched to any gene: 15. Germline V gene lookup returns CDR1 SNHLY and CDR2 FYNNEI. Full variable domain (rest looked up from reference TRBV2 and TRBJ2-1): EPEVTQTPSHQVTQMGQEVILRCVPISNHLYFYWYRQILGQKVEFLVSFYNNEISEKSEIFDDQFSVERPDGSNFTLKIRSTKLEDSAMYFCASYDLAGGKVRNEQFFGPGTRLTVL.

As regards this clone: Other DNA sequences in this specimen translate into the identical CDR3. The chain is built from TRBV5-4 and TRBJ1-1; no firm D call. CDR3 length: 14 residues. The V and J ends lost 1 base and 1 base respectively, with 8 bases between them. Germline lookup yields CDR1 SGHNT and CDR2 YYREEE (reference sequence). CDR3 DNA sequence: TGTGCCAGCAGCTTGAAAACGGGGAACACTGAAGCTTTCTTT. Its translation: CASSLKTGNTEAFF.

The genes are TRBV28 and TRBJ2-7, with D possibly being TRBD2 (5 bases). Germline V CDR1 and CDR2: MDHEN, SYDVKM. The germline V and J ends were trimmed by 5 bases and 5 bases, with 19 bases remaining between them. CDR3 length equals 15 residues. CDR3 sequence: CASSGSDLSYHEQYF. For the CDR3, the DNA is TGTGCCAGCAGTGGGTCGGACTTATCCTACCACGAGCAGTACTTC.

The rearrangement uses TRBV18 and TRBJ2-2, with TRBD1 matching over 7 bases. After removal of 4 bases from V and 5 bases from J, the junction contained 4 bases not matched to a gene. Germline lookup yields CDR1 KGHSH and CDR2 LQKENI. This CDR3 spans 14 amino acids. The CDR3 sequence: CASSQGAQTGELFF. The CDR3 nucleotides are TGTGCCAGCTCACAGGGGGCGCAGACCGGGGAGCTGTTTTTT.

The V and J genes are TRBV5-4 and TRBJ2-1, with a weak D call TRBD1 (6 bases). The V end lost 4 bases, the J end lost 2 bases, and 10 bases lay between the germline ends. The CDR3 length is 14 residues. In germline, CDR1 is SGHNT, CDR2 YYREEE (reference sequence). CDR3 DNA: TGTGCCAGCAGCCTCGGGACAACCTACAATGAGCAGTTCTTC. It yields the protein CASSLGTTYNEQFF.

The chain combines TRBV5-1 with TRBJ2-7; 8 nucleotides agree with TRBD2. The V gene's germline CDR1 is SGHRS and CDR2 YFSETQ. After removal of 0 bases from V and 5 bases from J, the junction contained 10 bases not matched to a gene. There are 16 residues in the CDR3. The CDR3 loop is CASSLVFGRGSNEQYF. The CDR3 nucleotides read TGCGCCAGCAGCTTGGTTTTCGGGAGGGGATCCAACGAGCAGTACTTC.

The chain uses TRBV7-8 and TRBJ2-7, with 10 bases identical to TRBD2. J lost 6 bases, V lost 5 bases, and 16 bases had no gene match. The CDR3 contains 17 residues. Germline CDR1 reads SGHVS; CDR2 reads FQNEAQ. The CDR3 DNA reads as TGTGCCAGCAGCCCGAAAAGTCGAAGCGGGAGGGGGTCCGAGCAGTACTTC. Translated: CASSPKSRSGRGSEQYF.

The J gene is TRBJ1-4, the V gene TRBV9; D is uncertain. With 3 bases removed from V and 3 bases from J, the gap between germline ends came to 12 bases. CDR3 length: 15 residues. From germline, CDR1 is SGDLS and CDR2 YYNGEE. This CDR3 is CASSAEFLPNEKLFF. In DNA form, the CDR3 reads TGTGCCAGCAGCGCGGAGTTTTTGCCTAATGAAAAACTGTTTTTT.

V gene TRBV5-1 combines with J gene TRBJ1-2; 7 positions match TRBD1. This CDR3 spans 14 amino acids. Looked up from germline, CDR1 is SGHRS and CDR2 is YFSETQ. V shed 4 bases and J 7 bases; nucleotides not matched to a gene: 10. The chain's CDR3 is CASSPGDRIGGYTF. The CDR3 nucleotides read TGCGCCAGCAGCCCAGGGGACAGAATAGGTGGCTACACCTTC.

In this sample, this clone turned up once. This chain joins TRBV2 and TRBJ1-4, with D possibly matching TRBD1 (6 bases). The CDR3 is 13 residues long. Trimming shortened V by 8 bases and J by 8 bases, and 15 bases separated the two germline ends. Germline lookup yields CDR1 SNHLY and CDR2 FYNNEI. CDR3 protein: CASGGQGAEKLFF. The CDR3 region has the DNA TGTGCCAGCGGGGGCCAAGGTGCGGAAAAACTGTTTTTT.

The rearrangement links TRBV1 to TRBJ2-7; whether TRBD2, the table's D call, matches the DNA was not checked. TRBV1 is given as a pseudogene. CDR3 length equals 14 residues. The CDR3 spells CTSSHGTIYYEQYF. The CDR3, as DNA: TGCACCAGCAGCCACGGGACTATTTACTACGAGCAGTACTTC.

The DNA of the CDR3 is TGTGCCAGCAGCCAAGATGGGCAGGGGGACACTGAAGCTTTCTTT. Amino acids: CASSQDGQGDTEAFF. This chain links TRBV3-1 (or the pseudogene TRBV3-2) with TRBJ1-1, with 7 bases matching TRBD1. J was trimmed by 3 bases and V by 0 bases; bases with no gene match: 4. The CDR3 loop spans 15 amino acids. Germline CDR1 reads LGHDT; CDR2 reads YNNKEL (reference sequence).

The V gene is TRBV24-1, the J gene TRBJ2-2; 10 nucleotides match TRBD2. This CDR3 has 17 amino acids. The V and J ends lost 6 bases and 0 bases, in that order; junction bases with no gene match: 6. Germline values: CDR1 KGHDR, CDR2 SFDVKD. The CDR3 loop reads CATSWTSGTTNTGELFF. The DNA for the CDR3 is TGTGCCACCAGTTGGACTAGCGGAACTACGAACACCGGGGAGCTGTTTTTT.

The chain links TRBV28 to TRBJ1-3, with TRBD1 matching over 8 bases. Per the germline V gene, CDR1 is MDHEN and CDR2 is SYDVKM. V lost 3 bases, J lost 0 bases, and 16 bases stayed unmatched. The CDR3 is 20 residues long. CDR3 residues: CASSFPGTGLRDLSGNTIYF. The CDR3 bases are TGTGCCAGCAGTTTCCCCGGGACAGGCCTTAGGGATCTCTCTGGAAACACCATATATTTT. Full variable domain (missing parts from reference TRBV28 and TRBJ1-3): DVKVTQSSRYLVKRTGEKVFLECVQDMDHENMFWYRQDPGLGLRLIYFSYDVKMKEKGDIPEGYSVSREKKERFSLILESASTNQTSMYLCASSFPGTGLRDLSGNTIYFGEGSWLTVV.

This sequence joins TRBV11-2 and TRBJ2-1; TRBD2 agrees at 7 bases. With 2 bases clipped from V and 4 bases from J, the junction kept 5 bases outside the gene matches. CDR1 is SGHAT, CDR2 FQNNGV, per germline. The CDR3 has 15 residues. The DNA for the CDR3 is TGTGCCAGCAGCTTACTAGCGGCAGCTTACAATGAGCAGTTCTTC. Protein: CASSLLAAAYNEQFF.

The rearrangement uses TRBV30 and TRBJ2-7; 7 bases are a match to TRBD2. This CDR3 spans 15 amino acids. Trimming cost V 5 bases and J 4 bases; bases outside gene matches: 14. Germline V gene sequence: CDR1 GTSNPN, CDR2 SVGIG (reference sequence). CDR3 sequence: CAWDEIRLAEYEQYF. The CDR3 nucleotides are TGTGCCTGGGATGAGATACGGCTAGCGGAATACGAGCAGTACTTC.

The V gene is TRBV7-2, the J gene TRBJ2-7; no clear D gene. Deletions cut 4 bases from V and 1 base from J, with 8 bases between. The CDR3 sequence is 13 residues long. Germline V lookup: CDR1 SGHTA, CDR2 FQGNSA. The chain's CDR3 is CASSSTRSYEQYF. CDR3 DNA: TGTGCCAGCAGCTCCACCCGGTCCTACGAGCAGTACTTC. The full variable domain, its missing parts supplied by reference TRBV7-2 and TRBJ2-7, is GAGVSQSPSNKVTEKGKDVELRCDPISGHTALYWYRQSLGQGLEFLIYFQGNSAPDKSGLPSDRFSAERTGGSVSTLTIQRTQQEDSAVYLCASSSTRSYEQYFGPGTRLTVT.

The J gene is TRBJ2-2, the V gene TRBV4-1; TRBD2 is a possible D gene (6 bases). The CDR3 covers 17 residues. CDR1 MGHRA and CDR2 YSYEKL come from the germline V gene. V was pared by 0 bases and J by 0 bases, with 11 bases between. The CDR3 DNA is TGCGCCAGCAGCCAAGAATTCACGGGAGCGAACACCGGGGAGCTGTTTTTT. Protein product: CASSQEFTGANTGELFF.

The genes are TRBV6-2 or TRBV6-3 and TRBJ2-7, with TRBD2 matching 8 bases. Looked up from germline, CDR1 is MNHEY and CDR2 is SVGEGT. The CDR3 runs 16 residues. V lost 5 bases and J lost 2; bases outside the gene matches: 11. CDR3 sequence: CASSGLPSGHPYEQYF. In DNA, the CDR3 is TGTGCCAGCAGTGGCCTCCCTAGCGGGCATCCCTACGAGCAGTACTTC.